The 3 T cell receptor beta chains below all came from one sample that was sequenced in a study of blood T cell repertoires in COVID-19 (dated by TCRdb to 2018 to 2021). Library generation was performed with the immunoSEQ multiplex PCR assay. Not all clones reach the TCRdb copy of this immuneACCESS table, which keeps in-frame sequences only. Checked studies attribute under half of the gap to unresolved V genes and leave the rest unexplained. For this sample the table gives roughly 220,000 clones, of which around 80% were detected only once. The top ten clonotypes cover about 5.5% of the sample. The material sequenced was peripheral blood. These receptors all stem from a woman between 65 and 79 years old with acute or convalescent COVID-19.

V and J are TRBV9 and TRBJ1-1; no clear D gene. Germline V gene lookup returns CDR1 SGDLS and CDR2 YYNGEE. The CDR3 spans 13 residues. V was cut by 0 bases and J by 2 bases, with 5 bases left in between. CDR3 sequence reads: CASSVAHNTEAFF. The CDR3 DNA sequence: TGTGCCAGCAGCGTAGCACATAACACTGAAGCTTTCTTT.

The chain employs TRBV6-1 and TRBJ1-1; D is unclear. V was cut by 2 bases and J by 11 bases, with 18 bases left in between. Germline CDR1 reads MNHNS; CDR2 reads SASEGT. The CDR3 has 14 amino acids. CDR3 nucleotide sequence: TGTGCCAGCAGTGAAAACGGGCCCGACGGGAGGGCTTTCTTT. Its translation is CASSENGPDGRAFF.

This chain connects TRBV11-2 to TRBJ1-1, with 11 bases lining up with TRBD1. V lost 2 bases, J lost 4 bases, and 3 bases stayed unmatched. This CDR3 is 15 amino acids long. Germline-derived CDR1 and CDR2 are SGHAT and FQNNGV. In DNA, the CDR3 is TGTGCCAGCAGCTTATCCGGACAGGGGGCCACTGAAGCTTTCTTT. This sequence encodes CASSLSGQGATEAFF.